A selection of T cell receptor beta chains follows, all from one sample in a study of shared clonotypes between healthy human individuals. Sequencing was performed with immunoSEQ multiplex PCR; in TCRdb, only in-frame clones are kept and a portion is missing. The sample consists of roughly 850,000 clones, roughly 96% of them appearing once. What was sequenced was naive CD8+ T cells sorted from blood. These receptors were collected from a man under 40 in good health. Both conserved end residues are part of each CDR3. The D gene is left open where the match is weak. The size entry is marked missing in some rows and otherwise reads once, few, many or a size class.

TRBV6-1	TRBJ2-7	TRBD2	-	CASSELASGYTYEQYF	TGTGCCAGCAGTGAACTGGCTAGCGGGTATACCTACGAGCAGTACTTC
TRBV4-1	TRBJ2-4	-	-	CASSPLPGLAKNIQYF	TGCGCCAGCAGCCCGCTTCCAGGGTTGGCCAAAAACATTCAGTACTTC
TRBV2	TRBJ1-1	-	-	CASTPRTGSTEAFF	TGTGCCAGCACGCCCCGAACAGGAAGCACTGAAGCTTTCTTT
TRBV27	TRBJ2-5	TRBD1	-	CASSKGQGSETQYF	TGTGCCAGCAGTAAGGGACAGGGATCGGAGACCCAGTACTTC
TRBV2	TRBJ2-2	-	-	CASSDQLIGELFF	TGTGCCAGCAGTGATCAACTAATCGGGGAGCTGTTTTTT
TRBV29-1	TRBJ2-7	-	-	CRCRRAGCAYEQYF	TGCAGGTGTCGGCGGGCGGGGTGCGCCTACGAGCAGTACTTC
TRBV7-9	TRBJ2-7	-	-	CASSPPRQIYEQYF	TGTGCCAGCAGCCCCCCCCGACAGATCTACGAGCAGTACTTC
TRBV29-1	TRBJ1-2	TRBD1	-	CSAIMRGDRYGYTF	TGCAGCGCCATCATGCGAGGGGACAGATATGGCTACACCTTC
TRBV7-9	TRBJ2-7	TRBD1	-	CASSLPRTGEHEQYF	TGTGCCAGCAGCTTACCAAGGACAGGGGAGCACGAGCAGTACTTC
TRBV4-1	TRBJ1-1	-	-	CASSVDAMNTEAFF	TGCGCCAGCAGCGTGGACGCCATGAACACTGAAGCTTTCTTT
TRBV5-1	TRBJ2-5	-	once	CASSLAITGLQETQYF	TGCGCCAGCAGCTTGGCGATTACGGGACTTCAAGAGACCCAGTACTTC
TRBV6-1	TRBJ2-3	-	once	CASSPPAASTDTQYF	TGTGCCAGCAGCCCCCCAGCGGCTAGCACAGATACGCAGTATTTT
TRBV29-1	TRBJ2-7	TRBD2	-	CSVISTSGTYEQYF	TGCAGCGTTATCTCGACTAGCGGGACCTACGAGCAGTACTTC
TRBV5-1	TRBJ2-1	TRBD2	-	CASSLVSSGTMSKSNEQFF	TGCGCCAGCAGCTTGGTGTCTAGCGGTACAATGTCGAAAAGCAATGAGCAGTTCTTC
TRBV27	TRBJ2-7	-	-	CASSLWEKPYEQYF	TGTGCCAGCAGTTTATGGGAGAAACCCTACGAGCAGTACTTC
TRBV2	TRBJ2-7	-	-	CASSEGRNRQYEQYF	TGTGCCAGCAGTGAAGGGAGGAATCGACAGTACGAGCAGTACTTC
TRBV6-1	TRBJ1-5	-	-	CASGQPQHF	TGTGCCAGCGGTCAGCCCCAGCATTTT
TRBV5-1	TRBJ2-7	-	-	CASRAGQAYEQYF	TGCGCCAGCAGAGCGGGCCAGGCCTACGAGCAGTACTTC
TRBV10-3	TRBJ2-7	TRBD1	-	CAISDVDRDAYEQYF	TGTGCCATCAGTGACGTGGACAGGGATGCCTACGAGCAGTACTTC
TRBV15	TRBJ1-4	-	-	CATSNPRVGNDEKLFF	TGTGCCACCAGCAACCCCCGGGTAGGAAACGATGAAAAACTGTTTTTT
TRBV10-3	TRBJ2-1	TRBD1	-	CAISERDSSYNEQFF	TGTGCCATCAGTGAGCGGGACAGCTCCTACAATGAGCAGTTCTTC
TRBV7-9	TRBJ1-4	-	-	CASSADRGEKLFF	TGTGCCAGCAGCGCGGACCGTGGGGAAAAACTGTTTTTT
TRBV27	TRBJ2-1	-	-	CASRSRLGSSYNEQFF	TGTGCCAGCAGGAGCCGATTGGGGAGCTCCTACAATGAGCAGTTCTTC
TRBV7-9	TRBJ2-7	-	-	CASSLDSRGLNYEQYF	TGTGCCAGCAGCTTGGACAGCCGAGGACTGAACTACGAGCAGTACTTC
TRBV11-2	TRBJ1-2	-	-	CASSSAIEDYGYTF	TGTGCCAGCAGCTCCGCCATCGAGGACTATGGCTACACCTTC
TRBV5-1	TRBJ2-1	-	once	CASSPTNRVGEQFF	TGCGCCAGCAGCCCCACGAACCGGGTAGGTGAGCAGTTCTTC
TRBV10-2	TRBJ2-7	TRBD2	-	CASSLSGVYYEQYF	TGCGCCAGCAGTCTTAGCGGGGTTTACTACGAGCAGTACTTC
TRBV9	TRBJ2-5	TRBD2	once	CASSVDLAGYQETQYF	TGTGCCAGCAGCGTAGATCTAGCGGGATACCAAGAGACCCAGTACTTC
TRBV27	TRBJ1-5	-	-	CASSFITDYSNQPQHF	TGTGCCAGCAGTTTTATAACGGATTATAGCAATCAGCCCCAGCATTTT
TRBV19	TRBJ2-3	TRBD2	-	CASSPGLAGDNSDTQYF	TGTGCCAGTAGTCCAGGACTAGCGGGAGATAATTCGGATACGCAGTATTTT
TRBV9	TRBJ2-1	TRBD2	-	CASSVGSGSNEQFF	TGTGCCAGCAGCGTGGGTAGCGGGAGTAATGAGCAGTTCTTC
TRBV4-1	TRBJ2-7	-	-	CASSQDQGVGNEQYF	TGCGCCAGCAGCCAAGATCAGGGTGTTGGCAACGAGCAGTACTTC
TRBV7-9	TRBJ2-7	TRBD1	-	CASSLSRDRDYEQYF	TGTGCCAGCAGCTTGTCCCGGGACAGGGATTACGAGCAGTACTTC
TRBV11-2	TRBJ2-7	TRBD2	-	CASSLPAGGTYEQYF	TGTGCCAGCAGCTTACCCGCGGGGGGGACCTACGAGCAGTACTTC
TRBV4-1	TRBJ1-5	TRBD1	-	CASSQVGGQPQHF	TGCGCCAGCAGCCAAGTAGGGGGCCAGCCCCAGCATTTT
TRBV5-1	TRBJ1-5	-	once	CASSLGGSQPQHF	TGCGCCAGCAGCTTGGGGGGTTCACAGCCCCAGCATTTT
TRBV27	TRBJ2-1	-	once	CASSLSFEYNEQFF	TGTGCCAGCAGTTTATCCTTTGAGTACAATGAGCAGTTCTTC
TRBV11-3	TRBJ2-1	-	-	CASSGLSDEQFF	TGTGCCAGCAGCGGGTTGTCCGATGAGCAGTTCTTC
TRBV28	TRBJ1-2	-	-	CASSPPAGKGFSYGYTF	TGTGCCAGCAGTCCACCAGCGGGGAAGGGCTTCTCCTATGGCTACACCTTC
TRBV9	TRBJ2-1	TRBD2	-	CASSVEAGGFPYNEQFF	TGTGCCAGCAGCGTAGAAGCGGGAGGGTTCCCCTACAATGAGCAGTTCTTC
TRBV2	TRBJ1-4	-	-	CASRALQGGNEKLFF	TGTGCCAGCAGGGCTCTACAGGGAGGGAATGAAAAACTGTTTTTT
TRBV29-1	TRBJ1-2	-	-	CSVVGGTTNGYTF	TGCAGCGTTGTAGGCGGAACAACTAATGGCTACACCTTC
TRBV6-5	TRBJ2-7	-	-	CASSSKPAGTYEQYF	TGTGCCAGCAGTTCGAAACCGGCAGGGACCTACGAGCAGTACTTC
TRBV29-1	TRBJ2-6	TRBD1	-	CSVDPGTGETGANVLTF	TGCAGCGTTGATCCGGGGACAGGGGAAACTGGGGCCAACGTCCTGACTTTC
TRBV19	TRBJ2-4	-	-	CASSIEGLEALDIQYF	TGTGCCAGTAGTATAGAGGGCCTCGAGGCTCTAGACATTCAGTACTTC
TRBV28	TRBJ2-7	TRBD2	once	CATGSDRPTSGSRYEQYF	TGTGCCACCGGCTCGGACAGGCCTACTAGCGGGTCTAGGTACGAGCAGTACTTC